A single sample is the source of the 30 T cell receptor beta chains below, sequenced in a study of T cell responses to AZD1222 COVID-19 vaccine. The data were produced by immunoSEQ multiplex PCR, yet TCRdb's version contains in-frame clones alone and is incomplete. In the table there are roughly 180,000 clones, about nine tenths of which are singletons. The sample was peripheral blood, taken on day 0 of AZD1222 vaccination. These receptors all come from an adult in good health.

The chain couples TRBV12-3 or TRBV12-4 to TRBJ1-1, with TRBD1 matching 8 bases. There are 13 residues in the CDR3. J lost 11 bases, V lost 3 bases, and 8 bases had no gene match. CDR3 DNA: TGTGCCAGCAGTTTGGCCGGGACAGGCGATGCTTTCTTT. Encoded protein: CASSLAGTGDAFF.

J is TRBJ2-7 and V is TRBV7-2; 9 positions match TRBD2. The CDR3 is made up of 16 amino acids. Germline values: CDR1 SGHTA, CDR2 FQGNSA. The trim removed 1 base at V and 3 bases at J, leaving 7 bases unmatched. The CDR3 reads CASSLGISGGVYEQYF. The CDR3 nucleotides read TGTGCCAGCAGCTTAGGAATTAGCGGGGGAGTCTACGAGCAGTACTTC.

This rearrangement joins TRBV3-1 (or the pseudogene TRBV3-2) to TRBJ2-2; the D gene is possibly TRBD2 (5 bases). The V gene's germline CDR1 is LGHDT and CDR2 YNNKEL (reference sequence). This CDR3 has 11 amino acids. The V end was cut by 6 bases, the J end by 6 bases, with 5 bases between. This CDR3 is CASREAGELFF. CDR3 DNA sequence: TGTGCCAGCAGGGAGGCCGGGGAGCTGTTTTTT.

The chain's CDR3 is CASSQQGPPYEQYF. The DNA for the CDR3 is TGTGCCAGCAGTCAACAGGGCCCCCCCTACGAGCAGTACTTC. The rearrangement links TRBV25-1 to TRBJ2-7; weak D call: TRBD1 (6 bases). This CDR3 spans 14 amino acids. V lost 5 bases to trimming and J lost 2 bases, with 13 bases between them. From germline, CDR1 is MGHDK and CDR2 SYGVNS.

V and J are TRBV5-4 and TRBJ1-1, with D tentatively TRBD1 (6 bases). This CDR3 contains 14 residues. CDR1 and CDR2 (germline): SGHNT, YYREEE (reference sequence). Trimming pared 3 bases from V and 1 base from J, leaving 10 bases between. CDR3 residues: CASSWGAQNTEAFF. For the CDR3, the DNA is TGTGCCAGCAGCTGGGGGGCCCAGAACACTGAAGCTTTCTTT.

The rearrangement joins TRBV19 to TRBJ2-2; D is perhaps TRBD2 (6 bases). There are 16 residues in the CDR3. Trimming shortened V by 1 base and J by 0 bases, and 9 bases separated the two germline ends. Germline CDR1 LNHDA, CDR2 SQIVND (reference sequence). This CDR3 is CASSIGGGANTGELFF. The CDR3 bases are TGTGCCAGTAGTATAGGGGGAGGAGCGAACACCGGGGAGCTGTTTTTT.

The chain links TRBV15 to TRBJ1-5; TRBD1 agrees at 8 bases. Germline CDR1 and CDR2: LNHNV and YYDKDF (reference sequence). This CDR3 is 13 amino acids long. V lost 8 bases to trimming and J lost 3 bases; unmatched junction nucleotides: 3. The CDR3 nucleotides read TGTGCCACCCGGACAGGGACCAATCAGCCCCAGCATTTT. Translated: CATRTGTNQPQHF.

This clone has just a few counts. The chain couples TRBV18 to TRBJ1-2; a possible D gene is TRBD1 (5 bases). CDR1 KGHSH and CDR2 LQKENI come from the germline V gene. There are 15 residues in the CDR3. V was clipped by 0 bases and J by 3 bases, with 11 bases between them. The CDR3 DNA reads as TGTGCCAGCTCACCACCCAGGTCAGGGTACTATGGCTACACCTTC. Translating it yields CASSPPRSGYYGYTF.

This sequence joins TRBV7-9 and TRBJ2-5, with D hard to call. The V and J ends lost 2 bases and 4 bases respectively, with 14 bases between them. The CDR3 has 15 amino acids. The germline gives CDR1 SEHNR, CDR2 FQNEAQ (reference sequence). The CDR3 coding sequence is TGTGCCAGCAGCTTATTAGGGAAGCCCATAGAGACCCAGTACTTC. Translation: CASSLLGKPIETQYF.

The rearrangement uses TRBV5-1 and TRBJ2-5, with D possibly being TRBD2 (7 bases). V lost 1 base to trimming and J lost 6 bases, with 19 bases between them. The CDR3 runs 16 residues. CDR1 is SGHRS and CDR2 is YFSETQ in the germline V gene. The CDR3 spells CASSLSDGGGQKTQYF. The CDR3, as DNA: TGCGCCAGCAGCTTGTCTGATGGGGGGGGGCAGAAGACCCAGTACTTC. Variable domain in full (rest from reference TRBV5-1 and TRBJ2-5): KAGVTQTPRYLIKTRGQQVTLSCSPISGHRSVSWYQQTPGQGLQFLFEYFSETQRNKGNFPGRFSGRQFSNSRSEMNVSTLELGDSALYLCASSLSDGGGQKTQYFGPGTRLLVL.

The genes are TRBV11-2 and TRBJ2-1, with 8 bases identical to TRBD1. Trimming removed 5 bases from V and 6 bases from J; junction bases left unmatched: 3. The CDR3 totals 13 residues. Germline V lookup: CDR1 SGHAT, CDR2 FQNNGV. CDR3 residues: CASSTDRVNEQFF. CDR3 nucleotides: TGTGCCAGCAGCACGGACAGGGTCAATGAGCAGTTCTTC. Combining the CDR3 with reference TRBV11-2 and TRBJ2-1 gives the whole variable domain EAGVAQSPRYKIIEKRQSVAFWCNPISGHATLYWYQQILGQGPKLLIQFQNNGVVDDSQLPKDRFSAERLKGVDSTLKIQPAKLEDSAVYLCASSTDRVNEQFFGPGTRLTVL.

The genes are TRBV19 and TRBJ1-2; D possibly corresponds to TRBD1 (5 bases). There are 14 residues in the CDR3. V shed 3 bases and J shed 0 bases, with 8 bases lying between them. From germline, CDR1 is LNHDA and CDR2 SQIVND (reference sequence). CDR3 region: CASSIGGSNYGYTF. The CDR3 coding sequence is TGTGCCAGTAGTATCGGGGGGTCTAACTATGGCTACACCTTC.

This clone was detected once. The CDR3, as DNA: TGTGCCAGCAGTAGACAAGAGACCCAGTACTTC. Protein product: CASSRQETQYF. V is TRBV2 and J is TRBJ2-5, with D uncertain. The CDR3 extends over 11 amino acids. V dropped 5 bases and J dropped 2 bases, with 3 bases sitting between them. CDR1 is SNHLY, CDR2 FYNNEI, per germline.

This rearrangement joins TRBV7-6 to TRBJ2-3, with a possible D match to TRBD2 (6 bases). Trimming removed 1 base at V and 3 bases at J, with 11 bases between. Per germline, CDR1 SGHVS and CDR2 FNYEAQ. This CDR3 contains 15 residues. CDR3 nucleotide sequence: TGTGCCAGCAGCTTAGGACTAGTGGGGACAGATACGCAGTATTTT. Protein sequence: CASSLGLVGTDTQYF. Full variable domain (missing parts from reference TRBV7-6 and TRBJ2-3): GAGVSQSPRYKVTKRGQDVALRCDPISGHVSLYWYRQALGQGPEFLTYFNYEAQQDKSGLPNDRFSAERPEGSISTLTIQRTEQRDSAMYRCASSLGLVGTDTQYFGPGTRLTVL.

The gene calls are TRBV7-3 and TRBJ2-1, with D perhaps TRBD1 (5 bases). Trimming cost V 4 bases and J 0 bases, with 25 bases left between them. Germline assignment: CDR1 SGHTA and CDR2 FQGTGA. The CDR3 is 20 residues long. For the CDR3, the DNA is TGTGCCAGCAGCTCTCCGGGCCCCAGGGTTAAGAAGAGCTCCTACAATGAGCAGTTCTTC. Translation gives CASSSPGPRVKKSSYNEQFF.

V gene TRBV2 combines with J gene TRBJ2-7, with D possibly being TRBD1 (5 bases). The CDR3 runs to 12 residues. Per the germline V gene, CDR1 is SNHLY and CDR2 is FYNNEI. V lost 6 bases and J 0 bases, leaving 6 bases between the germline ends. The CDR3 bases are TGTGCCAGCAGCAGGGACTCCTACGAGCAGTACTTC. It specifies CASSRDSYEQYF.

With respect to this clone: This sample also contains other DNA sequences that code for the same CDR3. The chain recombines TRBV19 with TRBJ1-2; D is unclear. CDR3 length: 12 amino acids. Per germline, CDR1 LNHDA and CDR2 SQIVND (reference sequence). The germline V and J ends were trimmed by 4 bases and 4 bases, with 7 bases remaining between them. This CDR3 reads CASSSSSYGYTF. DNA for the CDR3: TGTGCCAGTAGTAGTAGCAGCTATGGCTACACCTTC. Using reference TRBV19 and TRBJ1-2 for the parts outside the CDR3, the full variable domain is DGGITQSPKYLFRKEGQNVTLSCEQNLNHDAMYWYRQDPGQGLRLIYYSQIVNDFQKGDIAEGYSVSREKKESFPLTVTSAQKNPTAFYLCASSSSSYGYTFGSGTRLTVV.

The CDR3 bases are TGTGCCAGCAGTGAGATGGGGGTCTTTGGCGAGCAGTACTTC. This codes for CASSEMGVFGEQYF. The chain employs TRBV2 and TRBJ2-7, with D tentatively TRBD1 or TRBD2 (5 bases each). This CDR3 has 14 amino acids. V lost 3 bases to trimming and J lost 6 bases, with 15 bases between them. The germline gives CDR1 SNHLY, CDR2 FYNNEI.

The rearrangement links TRBV15 to TRBJ2-5; 7 bases agree with TRBD2. This CDR3 comprises 14 residues. Germline V gene data show CDR1 as LNHNV and CDR2 as YYDKDF (reference sequence). Unmatched junction bases numbered 2, after V lost 1 base and J lost 3 bases. CDR3 bases: TGTGCCACCAGCAGAGCTGCGGGGGAAGAGACCCAGTACTTC. This sequence encodes CATSRAAGEETQYF.

There are a few counts of this clone. The sample carries other DNA sequences with the same CDR3. V gene TRBV5-4 combines with J gene TRBJ1-2, with TRBD1 as a possible D gene (6 bases). Germline lookup yields CDR1 SGHNT and CDR2 YYREEE (reference sequence). Deletions cut 4 bases from V and 7 bases from J, with 11 bases between. This CDR3 region has 12 residues. CDR3 in DNA: TGTGCCAGCAGCCCGGGGGGGGCTGGCTACACCTTC. Its protein is CASSPGGAGYTF.

This clone is a singleton in its sample. The rearrangement uses TRBV27 and TRBJ1-2; 10 bases match TRBD1. The CDR3 is 12 amino acids. Looked up from germline, CDR1 is MNHEY and CDR2 is SMNVEV (reference sequence). Trimming cost V 8 bases and J 5 bases; bases outside gene matches: 2. The CDR3 coding sequence is TGTGCCAGCTGGACAGGGGGTTATGGCTACACCTTC. Its translation is CASWTGGYGYTF.

The chain joins TRBV18 to TRBJ1-1; D may be TRBD1 (6 bases). V was clipped by 6 bases and J by 3 bases, with 20 bases between them. Germline CDR1 is KGHSH and CDR2 is LQKENI. CDR3 length: 16 amino acids. CDR3 bases: TGTGCCAGCTCCTACACGGGGGGCGAGGGTGACACTGAAGCTTTCTTT. Translation gives CASSYTGGEGDTEAFF.

The chain's CDR3 is CSVASIGGETDTQYF. The CDR3 DNA reads as TGCAGCGTTGCTTCGATCGGGGGGGAGACAGATACGCAGTATTTT. The gene calls are TRBV29-1 and TRBJ2-3; 8 bases match TRBD2. The J segment lost 3 bases and the V segment lost 4 bases, leaving 9 bases of the junction unmatched. The CDR3 is 15 residues long. The germline gives CDR1 SQVTM, CDR2 ANQGSEA.

This clone showed up just a few times. The V gene is TRBV29-1, the J gene TRBJ1-2, with TRBD1 matching 10 bases. The CDR3 contains 15 residues. V lost 4 bases, J lost 4 bases, and 9 bases stayed unmatched. CDR1 and CDR2 (germline): SQVTM, ANQGSEA. CDR3 bases: TGCAGCGTTGCTATTTCGGGACAGGGGTCCTATGGCTACACCTTC. As protein: CSVAISGQGSYGYTF.

V gene TRBV27 combines with J gene TRBJ2-2; perhaps TRBD2 as D (5 bases). CDR1 is MNHEY and CDR2 is SMNVEV in the germline V gene (reference sequence). V was cut by 2 bases and J by 5 bases, with 12 bases left in between. CDR3 length equals 15 residues. The CDR3 here is CASSLTERRTGELFF. The CDR3 DNA follows: TGTGCCAGCAGTTTAACTGAGAGGAGGACCGGGGAGCTGTTTTTT.

This chain connects TRBV6-6 to TRBJ1-3, with TRBD1 matching 7 bases. Trimming at V came to 2 bases and at J to 4 bases, leaving 8 bases not matched to a gene. Germline V CDR1 and CDR2: MNHNY, SVGAGI (reference sequence). There are 16 residues in the CDR3. The DNA for the CDR3 is TGTGCCAGCAGTTACCGGCGACAGGGTGCCGGAAACACCATATATTTT. Translated: CASSYRRQGAGNTIYF.

The chain combines TRBV15 with TRBJ1-2; 8 nucleotides match TRBD1. Trimming removed 2 bases from V and 8 bases from J; junction bases left unmatched: 10. The CDR3 is made up of 15 amino acids. Per germline, CDR1 LNHNV and CDR2 YYDKDF (reference sequence). DNA for the CDR3: TGTGCCACCAGCAGACACGAGACAGGGGTCAACGGCTACACCTTC. Protein sequence: CATSRHETGVNGYTF.

J is TRBJ2-1 and V is TRBV7-3, with a possible D match to TRBD1 (6 bases). Germline V gene data show CDR1 as SGHTA and CDR2 as FQGTGA. V was shortened by 4 bases and J by 0 bases, with 13 bases between the two germline ends. This CDR3 region has 16 residues. CDR3 residues: CASSSGTRSSYNEQFF. In nucleotides, the CDR3 is TGTGCCAGCAGCTCCGGGACACGGAGCTCCTACAATGAGCAGTTCTTC. Full variable domain (rest looked up from reference TRBV7-3 and TRBJ2-1): GAGVSQTPSNKVTEKGKYVELRCDPISGHTALYWYRQSLGQGPEFLIYFQGTGAADDSGLPNDRFFAVRPEGSVSTLKIQRTERGDSAVYLCASSSGTRSSYNEQFFGPGTRLTVL.

V gene TRBV5-5 combines with J gene TRBJ1-4; D is unresolved. The CDR3 contains 14 residues. V was pared by 2 bases and J by 2 bases, with 7 bases between. CDR1 SGHKS and CDR2 YYEKEE come from the germline V gene (reference sequence). This chain's CDR3 is CASSLGGTNEKLFF. In nucleotides, the CDR3 is TGTGCCAGCAGCTTAGGCGGGACTAATGAAAAACTGTTTTTT. Variable domain in full (rest from reference TRBV5-5 and TRBJ1-4): DAGVTQSPTHLIKTRGQQVTLRCSPISGHKSVSWYQQVLGQGPQFIFQYYEKEERGRGNFPDRFSARQFPNYSSELNVNALLLGDSALYLCASSLGGTNEKLFFGSGTQLSVL.

The rearrangement links TRBV5-1 to TRBJ2-2; 9 nucleotides line up with TRBD2. Germline assignment: CDR1 SGHRS and CDR2 YFSETQ. V shed 4 bases and J 5 bases; nucleotides not matched to a gene: 18. There are 19 residues in the CDR3. CDR3 nucleotide sequence: TGCGCCAGCAGCACCCCGGCTGGCGCGGGGGGGCTGAGAACCGGGGAGCTGTTTTTT. Its protein is CASSTPAGAGGLRTGELFF.